This passage covers 32 T cell receptor beta chains from one sample sequenced in a study of cytomegalovirus exposure and HLA in healthy donors. Amplification used 60 Vbeta primers and 13 Jbeta primers. This table comes from immunoSEQ multiplex PCR, and its TCRdb copy is limited to in-frame clones, with some not included. The sample holds about 270,000 clones, around 65% seen once. What was sequenced was PBMCs. These receptors were collected from a female donor in good health and CMV-seronegative.

The V gene is TRBV6-6, the J gene TRBJ2-5; 8 nucleotides match TRBD2. Germline lookup yields CDR1 MNHNY and CDR2 SVGAGI (reference sequence). V dropped 2 bases and J dropped 2; count of bases not matched to a gene: 7. The length of the CDR3 is 16 residues. For the CDR3, the DNA is TGTGCCAGCAGTTACGCGGGACTAGGCAAACAAGAGACCCAGTACTTC. Translation: CASSYAGLGKQETQYF.

The rearrangement joins TRBV7-9 to TRBJ1-2; 8 nucleotides line up with TRBD1. After removal of 0 bases from V and 5 bases from J, the junction contained 5 bases not matched to a gene. From germline, CDR1 is SEHNR and CDR2 FQNEAQ (reference sequence). CDR3 length equals 15 residues. This chain's CDR3 is CASSLALTGEYGYTF. DNA of the CDR3: TGTGCCAGCAGCTTAGCCCTGACAGGGGAGTATGGCTACACCTTC. The whole variable domain, filled in from reference TRBV7-9 and TRBJ1-2, reads DTGVSQNPRHKITKRGQNVTFRCDPISEHNRLYWYRQTLGQGPEFLTYFQNEAQLEKSRLLSDRFSAERPKGSFSTLEIQRTEQGDSAMYLCASSLALTGEYGYTFGSGTRLTVV.

The V gene is TRBV2, the J gene TRBJ2-7; TRBD1 might be the D (6 bases). The V gene lost 5 bases and the J gene lost 2 bases, with 22 bases spanning the gap. CDR1 and CDR2 (germline): SNHLY, FYNNEI. This CDR3 contains 17 residues. The CDR3 region has the DNA TGTGCCAGCAGTCCGTTACTAATCCAGGGGCCCCCCTACGAGCAGTACTTC. Protein: CASSPLLIQGPPYEQYF.

Concerning this clone: At the DNA level, this CDR3 is encoded by other sequences in the same sample as well. The chain recombines TRBV30 with TRBJ1-5, with D maybe TRBD1 (6 bases). The CDR3 contains 15 residues. In germline, CDR1 is GTSNPN, CDR2 SVGIG (reference sequence). CDR3 loop: CAYSMEQGRNWPQHF. DNA of the CDR3: TGTGCTTACTCTATGGAACAGGGACGGAATTGGCCCCAGCATTTT. The full variable domain, rest sourced from reference TRBV30 and TRBJ1-5, is SQTIHQWPATLVQPVGSPLSLECTVEGTSNPNLYWYRQAAGRGLQLLFYSVGIGQISSEVPQNLSASRPQDRQFILSSKKLLLSDSGFYLCAYSMEQGRNWPQHFGDGTRLSIL.

The rearrangement links TRBV5-1 to TRBJ2-1; the D gene is possibly TRBD1 (5 bases). Trimming pared 0 bases from V and 0 bases from J, leaving 7 bases between. Germline V gene data show CDR1 as SGHRS and CDR2 as YFSETQ. This CDR3 has 15 amino acids. This CDR3 reads CASSLGQSSYNEQFF. The CDR3 nucleotides are TGCGCCAGCAGCTTGGGACAGAGCTCCTACAATGAGCAGTTCTTC.

V gene TRBV6-4 combines with J gene TRBJ1-2, with a tentative D call TRBD1 (5 bases). CDR1 and CDR2 from the germline V gene are MRHNA and SNTAGT. The germline V and J ends were trimmed by 5 bases and 4 bases, with 11 bases remaining between them. The CDR3 spans 13 residues. In DNA, the CDR3 is TGTGCCAGCAGTAACCAGGGAAGCTATGGCTACACCTTC. This gives the protein CASSNQGSYGYTF.

The chain is built from TRBV2 and TRBJ2-3; 8 bases are a match to TRBD2. The CDR3 totals 16 residues. V lost 0 bases, J lost 2 bases, and 4 bases stayed unmatched. Germline CDR1 reads SNHLY; CDR2 reads FYNNEI. CDR3 nucleotides: TGTGCCAGCAGTGAAGCCACGACTAGCGTCACAGATACGCAGTATTTT. It specifies CASSEATTSVTDTQYF.

V and J are TRBV10-3 and TRBJ1-4; 7 nucleotides line up with TRBD1. V gave up 5 bases and J gave up 3 bases; unmatched junction bases: 3. Germline CDR1 ENHRY, CDR2 SYGVKD. This CDR3 comprises 14 residues. The CDR3 sequence is CAISPGGANEKLFF. CDR3 sequence (DNA): TGTGCCATCAGTCCAGGGGGAGCTAATGAAAAACTGTTTTTT.

The chain combines TRBV7-2 with TRBJ2-5; TRBD2 might be the D (5 bases). The J call may be in error: the DNA end matches TRBJ2-7 better. Germline CDR1 SGHTA, CDR2 FQGNSA. This CDR3 is built from 12 residues. CDR3 amino acids: CASSDMRDEQYF. Written as DNA, the CDR3 is TGTGCCAGCAGCGACATGCGGGACGAGCAGTACTTC.

The rearrangement joins TRBV7-9 to TRBJ1-6; no firm D call. CDR3 length: 11 residues. Germline CDR1 reads SEHNR; CDR2 reads FQNEAQ (reference sequence). Deletions cut 8 bases from V and 9 bases from J, with 8 bases between. CDR3 nucleotides: TGTGCCAGCCCATCGGGTTCACCCCTCCACTTT. This gives the protein CASPSGSPLHF.

The chain combines TRBV27 with TRBJ2-1; 8 bases are a match to TRBD2. This CDR3 comprises 14 residues. Germline CDR1 reads MNHEY; CDR2 reads SMNVEV (reference sequence). V was pared by 5 bases and J by 4 bases, with 4 bases of the junction left unmatched. The CDR3 region is CASSPTSEYNEQFF. For the CDR3, the DNA is TGTGCCAGCAGTCCGACTAGCGAATACAATGAGCAGTTCTTC.

The chain is built from TRBV9 and TRBJ1-2; the D is unclear. This CDR3 comprises 15 residues. Germline lookup yields CDR1 SGDLS and CDR2 YYNGEE. V lost 0 bases and J lost 3, with 12 bases in between. The CDR3 region is CASSVGRNSYYGYTF. The CDR3 DNA reads as TGTGCCAGCAGCGTAGGGCGGAATTCTTACTATGGCTACACCTTC.

The J gene is TRBJ2-5, the V gene TRBV9, with a weak D call TRBD2 (6 bases). The CDR3 length is 16 residues. Germline V gene lookup returns CDR1 SGDLS and CDR2 YYNGEE. Trimming cost V 3 bases and J 1 base, with 16 bases left between them. DNA of the CDR3: TGTGCCAGCAGCGCGGCCTTGGGGACTGTCCAAGAGACCCAGTACTTC. The encoded protein is CASSAALGTVQETQYF. Full variable domain (remainder filled in from reference TRBV9 and TRBJ2-5): DSGVTQTPKHLITATGQRVTLRCSPRSGDLSVYWYQQSLDQGLQFLIQYYNGEERAKGNILERFSAQQFPDLHSELNLSSLELGDSALYFCASSAALGTVQETQYFGPGTRLLVL.

Comments on this clone: Other nucleotide sequences in the sample specify the same CDR3. The rearrangement uses TRBV9 and TRBJ2-7; a possible D gene is TRBD1 (6 bases). Trimming took off 2 bases at V and 3 bases at J, with 9 bases between the two ends. Germline V gene data show CDR1 as SGDLS and CDR2 as YYNGEE. This CDR3 contains 13 residues. In nucleotides, the CDR3 is TGTGCCAGCAGCGTTGGACAGCTCTACGAGCAGTACTTC. This translates into CASSVGQLYEQYF.

The chain links TRBV11-2 to TRBJ1-2; 11 positions agree with TRBD1. CDR1 is SGHAT, CDR2 FQNNGV, per germline. This CDR3 region has 16 residues. Trimming removed 6 bases from V and 1 base from J; junction bases left unmatched: 7. As DNA, the CDR3 is TGTGCCAGCAGGCGGGACAGGGGGAAGCTTAACTATGGCTACACCTTC. This gives the protein CASRRDRGKLNYGYTF.

This chain uses TRBV6-5 with TRBJ2-5, with 9 bases that match TRBD1. The last part of the DNA fits TRBJ2-7 better; the J call may be wrong. The germline CDR1 and CDR2 sequences are MNHEY and SVGAGI. CDR3 length: 14 amino acids. CDR3 in amino acids: CASSDRGWVDEQYF. The CDR3 DNA is TGTGCCAGCAGTGACAGGGGGTGGGTCGACGAGCAGTACTTC.

The V gene is TRBV29-1, the J gene TRBJ1-2; the D gene is possibly TRBD1 (5 bases). Germline loops: CDR1 SQVTM, CDR2 ANQGSEA. Trimming removed 7 bases at V and 2 bases at J, with 20 bases between. This CDR3 is built from 15 residues. The CDR3: CSARGVRTGNYGYTF. For the CDR3, the DNA is TGCAGCGCCCGGGGGGTACGGACCGGCAACTATGGCTACACCTTC.

J is TRBJ1-4 and V is TRBV29-1; D perhaps matches TRBD1 (5 bases). This CDR3 region has 13 residues. CDR1 SQVTM and CDR2 ANQGSEA come from the germline V gene. V was clipped by 6 bases and J by 8 bases, with 16 bases between them. The CDR3 loop is CSVSWAGQEKLFF. In DNA, the CDR3 is TGCAGCGTCTCCTGGGCAGGGCAAGAAAAACTGTTTTTT.

This clone was counted a few times. The V gene is TRBV13, the J gene TRBJ2-7, with a possible D match to TRBD1 (6 bases). Trimming removed 0 bases at V and 2 bases at J, with 8 bases between. The germline gives CDR1 PRHDT, CDR2 FYEKMQ (reference sequence). CDR3 length: 14 residues. CDR3: CASSLGTGPYEQYF. As DNA, the CDR3 is TGTGCCAGCAGCTTAGGGACAGGTCCCTACGAGCAGTACTTC. The full variable domain, in which reference TRBV13 and TRBJ2-7 provide the parts outside the CDR3, is AAGVIQSPRHLIKEKRETATLKCYPIPRHDTVYWYQQGPGQDPQFLISFYEKMQSDKGSIPDRFSAQQFSDYHSELNMSSLELGDSALYFCASSLGTGPYEQYFGPGTRLTVT.

The chain couples TRBV21-1 to TRBJ2-7; TRBD2 is the table's D call, not checked against the DNA. TRBV21-1 is flagged as a pseudogene. This CDR3 contains 15 residues. The CDR3 protein is CASNHRSGASYEQYF. In DNA, the CDR3 is TGTGCCAGCAATCATCGGAGCGGGGCGTCCTACGAGCAGTACTTC.

In this sample, this clone turned up a few times. The chain carries TRBV11-3 and TRBJ2-5, with D possibly being TRBD2 (6 bases). The CDR3 is 15 amino acids. Germline assignment: CDR1 SGHNT and CDR2 YENEEA. V lost 0 bases and J lost 4, with 12 bases in between. CDR3 bases: TGTGCCAGCAGCTTAGATGGGGGGAGTAGAGAGACCCAGTACTTC. Encoded protein: CASSLDGGSRETQYF.

This clone was seen a single time. J is TRBJ2-1 and V is TRBV27; tentatively, D is TRBD2 (5 bases). CDR3 length equals 14 residues. V was pared by 5 bases and J by 6 bases, with 14 bases between. Germline V lookup: CDR1 MNHEY, CDR2 SMNVEV (reference sequence). In DNA form, the CDR3 reads TGTGCCAGCAGTCTAGAGGGCCCCCGCAATGAGCAGTTCTTC. Encoded protein: CASSLEGPRNEQFF.

This clone was detected a few times. V is TRBV11-3 and J is TRBJ2-2; D gene uncertain. Germline CDR1 SGHNT, CDR2 YENEEA. V lost 0 bases and J lost 2, with 10 bases in between. The CDR3 spans 16 residues. The CDR3 loop reads CASSLEGAANTGELFF. CDR3 DNA: TGTGCCAGCAGCTTAGAAGGAGCAGCAAACACCGGGGAGCTGTTTTTT. Based on the CDR3 plus reference TRBV11-3 and TRBJ2-2, the full variable domain is EAGVVQSPRYKIIEKKQPVAFWCNPISGHNTLYWYLQNLGQGPELLIRYENEEAVDDSQLPKDRFSAERLKGVDSTLKIQPAELGDSAVYLCASSLEGAANTGELFFGEGSRLTVL.

This clone has only a few counts. This chain uses TRBV5-8 with TRBJ2-4, with a tentative D call TRBD1 (6 bases). The CDR3 has 15 amino acids. CDR1 SGHTS and CDR2 YDEGEE come from the germline V gene. Trimming removed 2 bases from V and 7 bases from J, with 16 bases in between. The CDR3 nucleotides read TGTGCCAGCAGCTTAACACAGGGCGCTTATAACATTCAGTACTTC. This encodes CASSLTQGAYNIQYF.

The rearrangement links TRBV5-1 to TRBJ2-7, with 11 bases aligning to TRBD1. Germline CDR1 and CDR2: SGHRS and YFSETQ. The junction had 6 bases not matched to a gene; V was cut back by 7 bases and J by 6 bases. This CDR3 has 13 amino acids. The CDR3 bases are TGCGCCAGCGGACTGGGACAGGGGGGCGAGCAGTACTTC. Encoded protein: CASGLGQGGEQYF. The entire variable domain, with the rest obtained from reference TRBV5-1 and TRBJ2-7, is as follows: KAGVTQTPRYLIKTRGQQVTLSCSPISGHRSVSWYQQTPGQGLQFLFEYFSETQRNKGNFPGRFSGRQFSNSRSEMNVSTLELGDSALYLCASGLGQGGEQYFGPGTRLTVT.

The chain is built from TRBV4-1 and TRBJ2-1; 8 bases are a match to TRBD2. Trimming cost V 6 bases and J 4 bases; bases outside gene matches: 8. The CDR3 loop spans 15 amino acids. Germline CDR1 MGHRA, CDR2 YSYEKL. CDR3 in amino acids: CASRYTSGDYNEQFF. Here the CDR3 DNA reads TGCGCCAGCAGGTATACTAGCGGAGATTACAATGAGCAGTTCTTC.

V gene TRBV7-2 combines with J gene TRBJ1-1; D ambiguous. This CDR3 has 11 amino acids. V was trimmed by 3 bases and J by 7 bases, leaving 6 bases between them. Germline loops: CDR1 SGHTA, CDR2 FQGNSA. In DNA form, the CDR3 reads TGTGCCAGCAGCTTTAGCTTTGAAGCTTTCTTT. Protein product: CASSFSFEAFF.

The CDR3 spells CASSLDVGGSGANVLTF. The CDR3 coding sequence is TGCGCCAGCAGCTTGGACGTCGGAGGGTCAGGGGCCAACGTCCTGACTTTC. The chain combines TRBV5-1 with TRBJ2-6, with a weak D call TRBD2 (6 bases). The CDR3 extends over 17 amino acids. Trimming removed 0 bases from V and 4 bases from J, with 14 bases in between. Germline CDR1 reads SGHRS; CDR2 reads YFSETQ.

The V and J genes are TRBV6-6 and TRBJ2-3; D might be TRBD2 (7 bases). Trimming stripped 6 bases from V and 6 bases from J, with 16 bases between. CDR1 MNHNY and CDR2 SVGAGI come from the germline V gene (reference sequence). The CDR3 has 14 residues. CDR3: CASRGEGVQDTQYF. In DNA, the CDR3 is TGTGCCAGCAGGGGGGAGGGGGTTCAGGATACGCAGTATTTT.

The chain links TRBV9 to TRBJ1-5; the D gene is possibly TRBD1 (6 bases). The CDR3 is 15 residues long. V was clipped by 0 bases and J by 7 bases, with 14 bases between them. CDR1 is SGDLS and CDR2 is YYNGEE in the germline V gene. CDR3 sequence (DNA): TGTGCCAGCAGCGTAGGACCAGGGGTTGGGCAGCCCCAGCATTTT. Encoded protein: CASSVGPGVGQPQHF.

This clone was seen only once. This chain joins TRBV6-6 and TRBJ2-1; D is possibly TRBD2 (6 bases). Trimming shortened V by 4 bases and J by 8 bases, and 9 bases separated the two germline ends. The germline CDR1 and CDR2 sequences are MNHNY and SVGAGI (reference sequence). The CDR3 loop spans 12 amino acids. Here the CDR3 reads CASSLLAHEQFF. DNA for the CDR3: TGTGCCAGCAGTTTACTAGCCCATGAGCAGTTCTTC.

The chain couples TRBV15 to TRBJ2-1; D is unresolved. There are 17 residues in the CDR3. The germline V gene has CDR1 LNHNV and CDR2 YYDKDF (reference sequence). Trimming shortened V by 0 bases and J by 3 bases, and 15 bases separated the two germline ends. The CDR3 protein is CATSRDVRLTVYNEQFF. The DNA of the CDR3 is TGTGCCACCAGCAGAGATGTCAGGTTAACCGTCTACAATGAGCAGTTCTTC.